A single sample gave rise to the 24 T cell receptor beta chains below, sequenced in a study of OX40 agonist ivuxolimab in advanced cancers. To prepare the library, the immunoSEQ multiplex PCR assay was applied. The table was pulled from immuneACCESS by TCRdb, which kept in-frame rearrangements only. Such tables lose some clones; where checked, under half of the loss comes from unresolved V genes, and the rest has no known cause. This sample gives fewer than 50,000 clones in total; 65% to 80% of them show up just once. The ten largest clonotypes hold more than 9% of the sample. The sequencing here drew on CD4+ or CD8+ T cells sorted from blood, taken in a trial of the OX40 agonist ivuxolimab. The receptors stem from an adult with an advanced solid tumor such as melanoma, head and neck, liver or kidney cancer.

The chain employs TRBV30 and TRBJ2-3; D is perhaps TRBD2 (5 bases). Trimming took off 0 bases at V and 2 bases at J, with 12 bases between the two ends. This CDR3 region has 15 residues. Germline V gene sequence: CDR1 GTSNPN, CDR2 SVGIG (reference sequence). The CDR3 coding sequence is TGTGCCTGGAGTGTACGGGGAGCTTCCACAGATACGCAGTATTTT. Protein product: CAWSVRGASTDTQYF.

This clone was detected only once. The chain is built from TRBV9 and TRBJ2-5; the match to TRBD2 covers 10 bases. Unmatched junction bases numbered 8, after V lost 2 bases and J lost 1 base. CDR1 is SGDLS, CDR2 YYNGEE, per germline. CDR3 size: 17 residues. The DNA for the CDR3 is TGTGCCAGCAGCGTTTCCTGGACTAGCGGCCTCCAAGAGACCCAGTACTTC. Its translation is CASSVSWTSGLQETQYF. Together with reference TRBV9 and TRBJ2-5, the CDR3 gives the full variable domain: DSGVTQTPKHLITATGQRVTLRCSPRSGDLSVYWYQQSLDQGLQFLIQYYNGEERAKGNILERFSAQQFPDLHSELNLSSLELGDSALYFCASSVSWTSGLQETQYFGPGTRLLVL.

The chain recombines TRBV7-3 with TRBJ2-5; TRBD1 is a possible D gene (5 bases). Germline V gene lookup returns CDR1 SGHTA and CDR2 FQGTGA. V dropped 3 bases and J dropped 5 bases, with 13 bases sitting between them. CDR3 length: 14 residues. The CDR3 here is CASSFNPGIETQYF. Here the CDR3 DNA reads TGTGCCAGCAGCTTCAATCCAGGGATTGAGACCCAGTACTTC.

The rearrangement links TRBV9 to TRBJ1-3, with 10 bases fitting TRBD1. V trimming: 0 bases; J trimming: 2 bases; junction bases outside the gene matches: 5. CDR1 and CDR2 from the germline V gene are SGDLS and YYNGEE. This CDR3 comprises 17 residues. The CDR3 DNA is TGTGCCAGCAGCGTAGAGGGACAGGGGTCAACTGGAAACACCATATATTTT. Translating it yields CASSVEGQGSTGNTIYF. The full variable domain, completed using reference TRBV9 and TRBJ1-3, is DSGVTQTPKHLITATGQRVTLRCSPRSGDLSVYWYQQSLDQGLQFLIQYYNGEERAKGNILERFSAQQFPDLHSELNLSSLELGDSALYFCASSVEGQGSTGNTIYFGEGSWLTVV.

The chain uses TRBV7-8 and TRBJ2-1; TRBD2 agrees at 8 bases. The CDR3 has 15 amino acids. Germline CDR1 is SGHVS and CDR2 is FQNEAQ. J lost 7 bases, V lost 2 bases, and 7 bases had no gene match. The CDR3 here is CASSLTAGAGNEQFF. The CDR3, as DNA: TGTGCCAGCAGCTTAACAGCGGGAGCTGGTAATGAGCAGTTCTTC.

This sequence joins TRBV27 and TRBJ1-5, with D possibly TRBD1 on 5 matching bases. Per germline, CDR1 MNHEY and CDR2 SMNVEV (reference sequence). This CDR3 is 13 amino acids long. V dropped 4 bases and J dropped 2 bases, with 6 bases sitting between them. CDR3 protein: CASSWGGNQPQHF. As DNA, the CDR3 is TGTGCCAGCAGTTGGGGGGGCAATCAGCCCCAGCATTTT.

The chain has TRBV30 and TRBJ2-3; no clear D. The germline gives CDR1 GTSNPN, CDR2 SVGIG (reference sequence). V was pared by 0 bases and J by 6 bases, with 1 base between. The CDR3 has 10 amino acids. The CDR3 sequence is CAWSVDTQYF. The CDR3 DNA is TGTGCCTGGAGTGTGGATACGCAGTATTTT.

CDR3: CASSRDIQNTIYF. The DNA of the CDR3 is TGTGCCAGCAGTAGGGACATACAAAACACCATATATTTT. The chain recombines TRBV2 with TRBJ1-3; D is possibly TRBD1 (6 bases). Deletions cut 5 bases from V and 6 bases from J, with 11 bases between. The CDR3 contains 13 residues. The V gene's germline CDR1 is SNHLY and CDR2 FYNNEI.

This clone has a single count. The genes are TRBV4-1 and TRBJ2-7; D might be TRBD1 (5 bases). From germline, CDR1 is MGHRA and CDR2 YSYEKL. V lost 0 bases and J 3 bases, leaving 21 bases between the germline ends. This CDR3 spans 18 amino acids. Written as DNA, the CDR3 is TGCGCCAGCAGCCAAGATCCATATCCCTACCGTAGGGGCTACGAGCAGTACTTC. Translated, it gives CASSQDPYPYRRGYEQYF.

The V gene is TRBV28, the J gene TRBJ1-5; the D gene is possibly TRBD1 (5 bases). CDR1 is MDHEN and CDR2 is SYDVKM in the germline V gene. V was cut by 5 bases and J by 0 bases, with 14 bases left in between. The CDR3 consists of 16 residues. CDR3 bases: TGTGCCAGCAGTCCCGCCGGGACTCCTAGCAATCAGCCCCAGCATTTT. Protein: CASSPAGTPSNQPQHF.

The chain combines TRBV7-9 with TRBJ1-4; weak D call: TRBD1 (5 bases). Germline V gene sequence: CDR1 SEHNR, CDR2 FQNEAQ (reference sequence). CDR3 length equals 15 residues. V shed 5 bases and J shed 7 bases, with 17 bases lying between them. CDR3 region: CASSGQQQAAEKLFF. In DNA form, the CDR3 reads TGTGCCAGCAGCGGACAACAGCAGGCGGCTGAAAAACTGTTTTTT.

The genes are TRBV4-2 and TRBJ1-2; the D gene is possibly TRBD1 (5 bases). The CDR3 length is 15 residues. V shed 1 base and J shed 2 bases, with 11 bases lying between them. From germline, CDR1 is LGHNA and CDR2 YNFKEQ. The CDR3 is CASSQVGTENYGYTF. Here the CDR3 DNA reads TGTGCCAGCAGCCAAGTCGGGACGGAGAACTATGGCTACACCTTC.

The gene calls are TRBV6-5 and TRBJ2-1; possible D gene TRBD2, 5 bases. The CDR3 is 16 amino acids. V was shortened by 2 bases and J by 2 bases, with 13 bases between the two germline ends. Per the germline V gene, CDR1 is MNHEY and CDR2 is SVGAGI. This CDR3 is CASSYRISAAYNEQFF. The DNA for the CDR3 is TGTGCCAGCAGTTACCGAATTAGCGCAGCCTACAATGAGCAGTTCTTC.

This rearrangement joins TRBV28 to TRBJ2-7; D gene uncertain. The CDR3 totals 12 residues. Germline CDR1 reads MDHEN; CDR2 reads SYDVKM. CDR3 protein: CATSESSYEQYF. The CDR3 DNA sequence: TGTGCAACCTCCGAGAGCTCCTACGAGCAGTACTTC.

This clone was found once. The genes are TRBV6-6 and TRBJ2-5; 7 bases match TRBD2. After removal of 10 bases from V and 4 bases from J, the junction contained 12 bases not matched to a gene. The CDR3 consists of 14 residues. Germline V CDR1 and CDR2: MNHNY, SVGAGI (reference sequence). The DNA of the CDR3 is TGTGCCATCAGCCCCGGTCGGGGGGTAGAGACCCAGTACTTC. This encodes CAISPGRGVETQYF.

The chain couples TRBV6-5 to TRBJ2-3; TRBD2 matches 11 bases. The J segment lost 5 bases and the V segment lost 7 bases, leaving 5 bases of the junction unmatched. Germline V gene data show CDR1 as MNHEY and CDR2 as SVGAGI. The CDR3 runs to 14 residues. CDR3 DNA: TGTGCCAGCACGGCGGGGACTAGCGGAGATACGCAGTATTTT. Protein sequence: CASTAGTSGDTQYF.

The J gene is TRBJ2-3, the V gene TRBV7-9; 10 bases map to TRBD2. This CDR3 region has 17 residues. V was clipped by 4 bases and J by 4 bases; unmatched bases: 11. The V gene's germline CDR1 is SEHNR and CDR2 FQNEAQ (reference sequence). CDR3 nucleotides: TGTGCCAGCAGCTCAGGACCGGCTAGCGGGAGTTCAGATACGCAGTATTTT. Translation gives CASSSGPASGSSDTQYF.

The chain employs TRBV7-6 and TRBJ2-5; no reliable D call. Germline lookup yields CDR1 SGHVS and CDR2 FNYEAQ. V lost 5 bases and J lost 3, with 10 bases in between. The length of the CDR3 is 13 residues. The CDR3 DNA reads TGTGCCAGCAGCATTACGGGTGAAGAGACCCAGTACTTC. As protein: CASSITGEETQYF. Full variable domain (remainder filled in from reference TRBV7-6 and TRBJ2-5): GAGVSQSPRYKVTKRGQDVALRCDPISGHVSLYWYRQALGQGPEFLTYFNYEAQQDKSGLPNDRFSAERPEGSISTLTIQRTEQRDSAMYRCASSITGEETQYFGPGTRLLVL.

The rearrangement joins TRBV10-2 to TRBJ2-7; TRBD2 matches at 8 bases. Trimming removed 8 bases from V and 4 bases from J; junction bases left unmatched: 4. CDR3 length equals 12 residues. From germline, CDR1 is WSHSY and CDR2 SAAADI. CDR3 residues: CASVGGGYEQYF. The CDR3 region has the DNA TGCGCCAGCGTCGGGGGGGGGTACGAGCAGTACTTC.

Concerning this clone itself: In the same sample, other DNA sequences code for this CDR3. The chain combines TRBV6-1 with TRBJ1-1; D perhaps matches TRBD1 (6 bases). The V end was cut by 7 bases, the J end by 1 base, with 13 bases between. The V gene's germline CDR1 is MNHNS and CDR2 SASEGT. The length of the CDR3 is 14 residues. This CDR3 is CASTRGGPNTEAFF. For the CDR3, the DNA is TGTGCCAGCACCCGCGGGGGCCCGAACACTGAAGCTTTCTTT.

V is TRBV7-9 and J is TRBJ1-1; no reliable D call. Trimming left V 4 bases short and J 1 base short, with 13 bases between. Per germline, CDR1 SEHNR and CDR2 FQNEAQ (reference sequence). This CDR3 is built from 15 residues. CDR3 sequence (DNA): TGTGCCAGCAGCTCTAGCCGGGCGGCGAACACTGAAGCTTTCTTT. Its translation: CASSSSRAANTEAFF.

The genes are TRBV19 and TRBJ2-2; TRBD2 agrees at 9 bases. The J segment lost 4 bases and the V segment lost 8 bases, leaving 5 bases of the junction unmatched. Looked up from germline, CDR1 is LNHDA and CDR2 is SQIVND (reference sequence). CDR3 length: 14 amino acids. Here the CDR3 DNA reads TGTGCCAGTGGGGCGGGAGGGAGCACCGGGGAGCTGTTTTTT. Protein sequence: CASGAGGSTGELFF.

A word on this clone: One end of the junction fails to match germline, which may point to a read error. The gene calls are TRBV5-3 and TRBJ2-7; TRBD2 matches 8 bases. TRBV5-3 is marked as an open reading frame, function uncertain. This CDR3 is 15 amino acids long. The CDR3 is CASSLESRQAGGQYF. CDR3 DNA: TGTGCCAGCAGCTTGGAGAGCCGACAGGCGGGGGGGCAGTACTTC.

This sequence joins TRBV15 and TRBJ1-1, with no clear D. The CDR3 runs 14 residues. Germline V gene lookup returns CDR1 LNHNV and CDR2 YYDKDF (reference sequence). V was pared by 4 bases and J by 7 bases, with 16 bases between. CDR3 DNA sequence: TGTGCCACCAGCACGATGGGGAATTTACTTGAAGCTTTCTTT. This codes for CATSTMGNLLEAFF.